The text below deals with one TCR beta chain. The sample comes from a study of control samples from healthy donors and cancer patients. This table comes from immunoSEQ multiplex PCR, and its TCRdb copy is limited to in-frame clones, with some not included. The repertoire holds under 85,000 clones, with less than 95% as singletons. Germline CDR1 is SEHNR and CDR2 is FQNEAQ (reference sequence). The CDR3 contains 13 residues. The germline V and J ends were trimmed by 5 bases and 5 bases, with 12 bases remaining between them. The receptor was derived from a middle-aged woman in good health. The specimen sequenced was blood. The rearrangement links TRBV7-9 to TRBJ1-2; a possible D gene is TRBD1 (5 bases). The CDR3 here is CASSPLGLYGYTF. CDR3 in DNA: TGTGCCAGCAGCCCATTGGGGCTGTATGGCTACACCTTC.